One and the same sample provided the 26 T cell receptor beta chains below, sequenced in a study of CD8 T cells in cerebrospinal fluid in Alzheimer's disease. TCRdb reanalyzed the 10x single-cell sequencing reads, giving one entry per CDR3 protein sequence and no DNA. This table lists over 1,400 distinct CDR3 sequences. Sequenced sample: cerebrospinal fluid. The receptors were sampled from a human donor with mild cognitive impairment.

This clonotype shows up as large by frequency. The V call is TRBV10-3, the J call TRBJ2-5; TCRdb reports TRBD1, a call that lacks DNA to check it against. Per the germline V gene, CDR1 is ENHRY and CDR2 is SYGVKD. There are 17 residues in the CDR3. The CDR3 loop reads CAIRGDTTGLLRETQYF.

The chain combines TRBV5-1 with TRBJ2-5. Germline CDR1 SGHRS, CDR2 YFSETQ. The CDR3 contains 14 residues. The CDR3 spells CASSLGEYQETQYF. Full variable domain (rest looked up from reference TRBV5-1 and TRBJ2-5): KAGVTQTPRYLIKTRGQQVTLSCSPISGHRSVSWYQQTPGQGLQFLFEYFSETQRNKGNFPGRFSGRQFSNSRSEMNVSTLELGDSALYLCASSLGEYQETQYFGPGTRLLVL.

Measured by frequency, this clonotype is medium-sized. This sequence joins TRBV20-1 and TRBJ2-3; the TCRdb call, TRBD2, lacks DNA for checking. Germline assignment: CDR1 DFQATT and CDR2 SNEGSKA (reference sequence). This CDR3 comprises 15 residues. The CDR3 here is CSARGTFLSTDTQYF.

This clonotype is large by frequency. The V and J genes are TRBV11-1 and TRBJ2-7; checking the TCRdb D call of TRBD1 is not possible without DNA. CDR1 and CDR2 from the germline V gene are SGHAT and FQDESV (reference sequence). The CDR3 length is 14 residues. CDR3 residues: CASSSRQGHDEQYF.

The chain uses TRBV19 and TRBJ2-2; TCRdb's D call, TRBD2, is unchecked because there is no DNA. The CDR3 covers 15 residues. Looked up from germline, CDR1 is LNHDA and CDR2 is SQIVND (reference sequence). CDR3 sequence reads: CASSIRARGTGELFF.

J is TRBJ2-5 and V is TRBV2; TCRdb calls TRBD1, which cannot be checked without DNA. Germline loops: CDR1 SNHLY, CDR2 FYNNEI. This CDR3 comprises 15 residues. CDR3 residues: CASTQPGGQRETQYF.

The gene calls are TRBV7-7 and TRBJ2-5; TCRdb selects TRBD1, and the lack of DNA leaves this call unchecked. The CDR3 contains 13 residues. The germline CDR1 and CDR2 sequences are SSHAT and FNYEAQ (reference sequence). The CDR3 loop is CASSPRTGGTQYF.

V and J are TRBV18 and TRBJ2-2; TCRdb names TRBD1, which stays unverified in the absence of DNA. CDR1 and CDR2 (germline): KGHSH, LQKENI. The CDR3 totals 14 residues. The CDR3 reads CASLAAGRTGELFF.

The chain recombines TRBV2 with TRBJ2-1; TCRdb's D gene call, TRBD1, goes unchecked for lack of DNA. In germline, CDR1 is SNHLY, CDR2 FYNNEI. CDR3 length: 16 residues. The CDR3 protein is CASSELSGGLYNEQFF.

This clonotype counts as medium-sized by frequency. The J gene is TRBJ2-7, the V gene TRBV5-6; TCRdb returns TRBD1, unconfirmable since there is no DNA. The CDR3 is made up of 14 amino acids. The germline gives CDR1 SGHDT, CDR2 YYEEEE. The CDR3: CASTPGGGRSEQYF. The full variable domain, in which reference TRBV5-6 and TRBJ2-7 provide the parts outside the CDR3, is DAGVTQSPTHLIKTRGQQVTLRCSPKSGHDTVSWYQQALGQGPQFIFQYYEEEERQRGNFPDRFSGHQFPNYSSELNVNALLLGDSALYLCASTPGGGRSEQYFGPGTRLTVT.

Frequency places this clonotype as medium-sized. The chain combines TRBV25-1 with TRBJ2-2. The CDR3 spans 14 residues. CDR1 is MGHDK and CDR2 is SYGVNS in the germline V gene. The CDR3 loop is CASSDYGNTGELFF. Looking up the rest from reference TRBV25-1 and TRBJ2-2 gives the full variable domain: EADIYQTPRYLVIGTGKKITLECSQTMGHDKMYWYQQDPGMELHLIHYSYGVNSTEKGDLSSESTVSRIRTEHFPLTLESARPSHTSQYLCASSDYGNTGELFFGEGSRLTVL.

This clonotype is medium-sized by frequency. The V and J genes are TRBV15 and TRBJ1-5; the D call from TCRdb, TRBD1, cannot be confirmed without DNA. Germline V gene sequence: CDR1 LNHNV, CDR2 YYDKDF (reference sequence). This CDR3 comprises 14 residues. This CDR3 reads CATSIGTGNQPQHF.

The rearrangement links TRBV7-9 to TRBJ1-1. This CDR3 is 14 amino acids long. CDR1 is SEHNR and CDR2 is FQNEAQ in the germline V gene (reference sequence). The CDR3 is CASSFVQPNTESFF.

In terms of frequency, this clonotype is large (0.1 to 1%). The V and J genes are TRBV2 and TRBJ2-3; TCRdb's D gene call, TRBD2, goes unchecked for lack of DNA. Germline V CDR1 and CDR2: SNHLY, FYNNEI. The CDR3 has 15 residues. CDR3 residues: CATKDTSGGTDTQYF.

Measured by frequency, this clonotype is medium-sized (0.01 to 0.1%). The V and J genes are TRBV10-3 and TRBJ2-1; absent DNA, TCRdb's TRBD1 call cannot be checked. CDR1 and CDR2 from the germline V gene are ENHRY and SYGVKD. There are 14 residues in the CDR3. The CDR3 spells CAIRGTEEGNEQFF.

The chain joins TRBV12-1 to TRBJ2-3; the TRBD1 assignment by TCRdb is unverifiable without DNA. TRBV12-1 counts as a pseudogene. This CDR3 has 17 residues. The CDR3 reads CASSPWGTGGHTDTQYF.

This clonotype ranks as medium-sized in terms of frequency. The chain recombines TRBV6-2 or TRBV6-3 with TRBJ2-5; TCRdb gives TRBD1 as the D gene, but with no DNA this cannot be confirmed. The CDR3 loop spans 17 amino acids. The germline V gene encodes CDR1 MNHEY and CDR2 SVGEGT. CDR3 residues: CASSYNSRHGGMETQYF.

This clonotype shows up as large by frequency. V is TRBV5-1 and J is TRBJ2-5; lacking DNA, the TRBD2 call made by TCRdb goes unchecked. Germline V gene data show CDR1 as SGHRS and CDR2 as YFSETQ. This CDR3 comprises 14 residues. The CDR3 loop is CASSTGPGQETQYF.

This CDR3 reads CASSLWDRGKTQYF. This chain joins TRBV5-4 and TRBJ2-5; without DNA, the TCRdb call of TRBD1 cannot be checked. The CDR3 is 14 residues long. Per germline, CDR1 SGHNT and CDR2 YYREEE (reference sequence).

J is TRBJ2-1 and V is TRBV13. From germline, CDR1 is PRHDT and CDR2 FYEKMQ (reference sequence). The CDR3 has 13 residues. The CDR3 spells CASSLGLYNEQFF.

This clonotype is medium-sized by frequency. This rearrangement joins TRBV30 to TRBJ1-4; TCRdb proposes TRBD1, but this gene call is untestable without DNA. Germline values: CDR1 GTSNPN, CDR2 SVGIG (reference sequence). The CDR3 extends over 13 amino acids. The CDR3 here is CACPQGANEKLFF. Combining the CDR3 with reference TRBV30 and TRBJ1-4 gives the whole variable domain SQTIHQWPATLVQPVGSPLSLECTVEGTSNPNLYWYRQAAGRGLQLLFYSVGIGQISSEVPQNLSASRPQDRQFILSSKKLLLSDSGFYLCACPQGANEKLFFGSGTQLSVL.

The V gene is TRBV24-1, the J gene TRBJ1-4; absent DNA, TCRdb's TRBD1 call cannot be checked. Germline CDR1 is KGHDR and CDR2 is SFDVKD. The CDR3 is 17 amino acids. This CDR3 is CATSELHRDRGEEKLFF.

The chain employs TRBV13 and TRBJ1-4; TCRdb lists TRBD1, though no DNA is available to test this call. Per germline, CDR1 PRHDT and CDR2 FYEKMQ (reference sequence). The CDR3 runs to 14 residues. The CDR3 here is CASSRRAAVEKLFF.

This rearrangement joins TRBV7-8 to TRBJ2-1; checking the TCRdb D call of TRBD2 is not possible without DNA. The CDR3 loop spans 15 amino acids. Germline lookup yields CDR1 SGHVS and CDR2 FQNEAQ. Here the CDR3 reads CASSLELAGGNEQFF.

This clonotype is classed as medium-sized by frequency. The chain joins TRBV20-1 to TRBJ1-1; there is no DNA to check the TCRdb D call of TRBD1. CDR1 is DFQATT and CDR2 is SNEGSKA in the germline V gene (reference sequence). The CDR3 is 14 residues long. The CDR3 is CSARGSVGTSEAFF.

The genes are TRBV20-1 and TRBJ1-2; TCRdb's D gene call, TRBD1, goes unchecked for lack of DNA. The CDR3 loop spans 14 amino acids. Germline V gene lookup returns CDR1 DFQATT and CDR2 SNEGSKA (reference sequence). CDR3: CSARRQGMDYGYTF.